This TCR beta chain originates from a study of CD8+ T cells in alopecia areata. Concerning this clone: Its antigen remains unknown.

The ends were cut back, 0 bases at V and 3 bases at J, with 12 bases in the middle. The CDR3 loop spans 15 amino acids. Following RNA extraction, reverse transcription yielded cDNA that acted as the sequencing template. The repertoire was sequenced with immunoSEQ multiplex PCR; TCRdb's copy has only in-frame clones and lacks some. The table lists 150,000 or so clones, 87% of them singletons. Overall study findings and caveats: Compared with mice, patients displayed less clear TCR sharing, possibly for HLA-related reasons.

This chain joins TRBV23-1 and TRBJ2-7; unclear D gene. TRBV23-1 is labeled an ORF, and its function is uncertain. The sample in question was CD8+ T cells sorted from blood, obtained at week 0. This TCR came from a human donor with alopecia areata. CDR3 residues: CASSQSVRAIYEQYF. CDR3 sequence (DNA): TGCGCCAGCAGTCAATCGGTCCGGGCGATCTACGAGCAGTACTTC.